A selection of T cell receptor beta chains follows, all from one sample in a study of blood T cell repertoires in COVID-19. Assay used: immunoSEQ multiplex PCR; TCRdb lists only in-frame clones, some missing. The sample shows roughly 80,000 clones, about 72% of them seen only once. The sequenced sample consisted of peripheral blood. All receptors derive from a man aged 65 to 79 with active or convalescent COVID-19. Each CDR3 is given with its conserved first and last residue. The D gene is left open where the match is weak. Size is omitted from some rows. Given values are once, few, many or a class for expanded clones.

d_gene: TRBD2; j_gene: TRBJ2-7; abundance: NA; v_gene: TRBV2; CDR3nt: TGTGCCAGCAGTGAATCGGCAGGGAGGGGCGAAGAGCAGTACTTC; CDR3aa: CASSESAGRGEEQYF
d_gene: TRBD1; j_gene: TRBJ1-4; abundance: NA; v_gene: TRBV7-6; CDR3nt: TGTGCCAGCAGCGCGGACAGGGCTGCCGCTGAAAAACTGTTTTTT; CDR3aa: CASSADRAAAEKLFF
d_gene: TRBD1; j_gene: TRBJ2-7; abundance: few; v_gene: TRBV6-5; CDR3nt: TGTGCCAGCACCGAACAGGGGGTCCCTGAGAACGAGCAGTACTTC; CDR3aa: CASTEQGVPENEQYF
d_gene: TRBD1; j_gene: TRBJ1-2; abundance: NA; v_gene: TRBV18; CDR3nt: TGTGCCAGCTCACCACCTATCCGGGACAGAAAAGGCTACACCTTC; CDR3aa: CASSPPIRDRKGYTF
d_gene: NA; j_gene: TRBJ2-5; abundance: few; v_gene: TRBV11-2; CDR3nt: TGTGCCAGCAGCCCTGGGACTTCGGGTCAGTCGGAGACCCAGTACTTC; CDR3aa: CASSPGTSGQSETQYF
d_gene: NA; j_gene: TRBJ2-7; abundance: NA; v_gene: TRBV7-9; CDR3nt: TGTGCCAGCACCACCGACTTGTATTTCTACGAGCAGTACTTC; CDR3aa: CASTTDLYFYEQYF
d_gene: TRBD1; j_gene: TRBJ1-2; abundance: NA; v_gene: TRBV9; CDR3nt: TGTGCCAGCAGCGTAGACGACAGGGCCTTTGGCTACACCTTC; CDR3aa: CASSVDDRAFGYTF
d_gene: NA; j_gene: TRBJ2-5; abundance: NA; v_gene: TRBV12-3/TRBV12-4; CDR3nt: TGTGCCAGCAGTTGGGGCGGGACCCAGTACTTC; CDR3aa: CASSWGGTQYF
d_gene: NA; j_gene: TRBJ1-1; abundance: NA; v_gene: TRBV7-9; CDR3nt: TGTGCCAGCAGCCAGGAGGGTGGGACTGAAGCTTTCTTT; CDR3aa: CASSQEGGTEAFF
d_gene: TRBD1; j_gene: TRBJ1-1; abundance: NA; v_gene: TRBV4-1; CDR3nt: TGCGCCAGCAGCCGAGGGACAGGGGACACTGAAGCTTTCTTT; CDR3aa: CASSRGTGDTEAFF
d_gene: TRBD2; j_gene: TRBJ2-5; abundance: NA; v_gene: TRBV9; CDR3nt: TGTGCCAGCAGCGTACATAGCGGGGGGGCCAGAGAGACCCAGTACTTC; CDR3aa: CASSVHSGGARETQYF
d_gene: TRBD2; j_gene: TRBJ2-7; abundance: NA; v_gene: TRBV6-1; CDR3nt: TGTGCCAGCAGTGAAGGCTTGCGGGGGACCTACGAGCAGTACTTC; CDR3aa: CASSEGLRGTYEQYF
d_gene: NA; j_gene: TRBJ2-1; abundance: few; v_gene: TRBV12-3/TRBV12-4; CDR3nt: TGTGCCAGCAGTGCCGACTCCTTATCTGAGCAGTTCTTC; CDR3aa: CASSADSLSEQFF
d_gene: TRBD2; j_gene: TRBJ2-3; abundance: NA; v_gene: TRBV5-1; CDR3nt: TGCGCCAGCAATGAGCGGGGACTTGACACAGATACGCAGTATTTT; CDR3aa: CASNERGLDTDTQYF
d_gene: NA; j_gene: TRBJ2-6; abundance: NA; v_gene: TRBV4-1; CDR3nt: TGCGCCAGCAGCCCACGTTTCGTGGGCTCCGGGGCCAACGTCCTGACTTTC; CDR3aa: CASSPRFVGSGANVLTF
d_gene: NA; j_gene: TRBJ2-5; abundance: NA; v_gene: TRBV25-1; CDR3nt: TGTGCCAGCAGTGAACCGCTCGACAGACAAGAGACCCAGTACTTC; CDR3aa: CASSEPLDRQETQYF
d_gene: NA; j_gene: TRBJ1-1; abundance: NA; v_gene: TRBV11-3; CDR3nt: TGTGCCAGCAGCTTCGCCGGGGGGGGAGCTTTCTTT; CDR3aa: CASSFAGGGAFF
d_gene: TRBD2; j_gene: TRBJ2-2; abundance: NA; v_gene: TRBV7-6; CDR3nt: TGTGCCAGCAGCTTAGGACTAGCGAGGGAGGGCGGGGAGCTGTTTTTT; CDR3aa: CASSLGLAREGGELFF
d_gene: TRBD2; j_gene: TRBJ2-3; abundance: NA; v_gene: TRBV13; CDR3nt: TGTGCCAGCAGCTTGCTCGCGGGGGTCACAGATACGCAGTATTTT; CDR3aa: CASSLLAGVTDTQYF
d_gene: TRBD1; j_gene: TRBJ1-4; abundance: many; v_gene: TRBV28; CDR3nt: TGTGCCAGCAGTACCAGTGGACAGGGAATCAAAAAACTGTTTTTT; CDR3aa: CASSTSGQGIKKLFF
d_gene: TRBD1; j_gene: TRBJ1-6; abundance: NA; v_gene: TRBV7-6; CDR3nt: TGTGCCAGCAGCTACGGACAGGGTCTTAATTCACCCCTCCACTTT; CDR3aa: CASSYGQGLNSPLHF
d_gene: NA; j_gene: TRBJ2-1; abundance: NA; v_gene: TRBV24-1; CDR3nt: TGTGCCACCCAGCTGGCGGGGGCCGATAATGAGCAGTTCTTC; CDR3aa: CATQLAGADNEQFF
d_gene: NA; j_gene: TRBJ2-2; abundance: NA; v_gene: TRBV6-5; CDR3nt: TGTGCCAGCAGAAGGGTACAGGGTCTAGGGGAGCTGTTTTTT; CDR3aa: CASRRVQGLGELFF
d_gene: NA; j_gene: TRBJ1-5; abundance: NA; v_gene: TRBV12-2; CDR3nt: TGTGCAAGTCGCCTAGACAGACCCAATCAGCCCCAGCATTTT; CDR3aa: CASRLDRPNQPQHF
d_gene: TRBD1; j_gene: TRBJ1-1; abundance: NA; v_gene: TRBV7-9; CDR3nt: TGTGCCAGCAGAGGCAGGGGGTTCCACACTGAAGCTTTCTTT; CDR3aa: CASRGRGFHTEAFF
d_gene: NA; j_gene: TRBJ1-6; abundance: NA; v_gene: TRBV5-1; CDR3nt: TGCGCCAGCAGCCAGCAGGGTAGTCGGGATTCACCCCTCCACTTT; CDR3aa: CASSQQGSRDSPLHF
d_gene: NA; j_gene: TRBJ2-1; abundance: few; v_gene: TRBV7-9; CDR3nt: TGTGCCAGCAGCCCACAGGCGGATGAGCAGTTCTTC; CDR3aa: CASSPQADEQFF
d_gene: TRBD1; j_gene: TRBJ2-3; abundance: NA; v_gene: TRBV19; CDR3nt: TGTGCCAGTAGCTACAGGGGACAGCCGGACACAGATACGCAGTATTTT; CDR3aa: CASSYRGQPDTDTQYF
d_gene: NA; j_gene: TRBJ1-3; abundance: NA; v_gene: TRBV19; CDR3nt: TGTGCCAGTAGCAATCAGGGGACTGGAAACACCATATATTTT; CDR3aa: CASSNQGTGNTIYF
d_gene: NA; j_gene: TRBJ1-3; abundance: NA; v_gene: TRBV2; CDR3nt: TGTGCCAGCTCGGACGGACTCTCTGGAAACACCATATATTTT; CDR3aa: CASSDGLSGNTIYF
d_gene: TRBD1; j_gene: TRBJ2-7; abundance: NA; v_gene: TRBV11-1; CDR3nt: TGTGCCAGCAGCCTGATCGGGACAGGGTCATACGAGCAGTACTTC; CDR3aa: CASSLIGTGSYEQYF
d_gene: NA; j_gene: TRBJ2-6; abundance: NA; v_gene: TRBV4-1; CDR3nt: TGCGCCAGCAGCCAACGACAGGAAAACTCTGGGGCCAACGTCCTGACTTTC; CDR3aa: CASSQRQENSGANVLTF
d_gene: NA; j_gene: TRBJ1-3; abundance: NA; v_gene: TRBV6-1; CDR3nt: TGTGCCAGCAGTGATCAGGGATCTGGAAACACCATATATTTT; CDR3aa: CASSDQGSGNTIYF
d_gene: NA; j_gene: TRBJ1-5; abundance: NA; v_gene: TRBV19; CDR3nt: TGTGCCAGTAGTGCCCGGGGGGGGTTCGGCAATCAGCCCCAGCATTTT; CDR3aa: CASSARGGFGNQPQHF
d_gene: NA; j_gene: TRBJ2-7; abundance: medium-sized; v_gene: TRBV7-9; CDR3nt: TGTGCCAGCAGCTCAGGATTCCTTTCCTACGAGCAGTACTTC; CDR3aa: CASSSGFLSYEQYF
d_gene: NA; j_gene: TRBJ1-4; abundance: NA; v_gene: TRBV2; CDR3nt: TGTGCCAGCAGTGAACAGGGAGGAGAAGAAAAACTGTTTTTT; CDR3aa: CASSEQGGEEKLFF
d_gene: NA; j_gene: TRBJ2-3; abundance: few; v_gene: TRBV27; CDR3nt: TGTGCCAGCAGTTTCACCTCCTGGGGGGCAGATACGCAGTATTTT; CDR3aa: CASSFTSWGADTQYF
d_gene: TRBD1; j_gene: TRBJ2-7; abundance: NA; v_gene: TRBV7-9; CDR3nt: TGTGCCAGCAGCCCCTCGGCAGGGGGCTCCTACGAGCAGTACTTC; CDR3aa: CASSPSAGGSYEQYF
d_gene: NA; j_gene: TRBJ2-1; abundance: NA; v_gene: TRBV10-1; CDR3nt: TGCGCCAGCAGTGATAGCGGACTTGCCAATGAGCAGTTCTTC; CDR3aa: CASSDSGLANEQFF
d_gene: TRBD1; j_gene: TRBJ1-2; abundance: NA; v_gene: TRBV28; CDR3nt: TGTGCCAGCAGTTCAACCGGGACAGGGGGCGTTGGCTACACCTTC; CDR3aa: CASSSTGTGGVGYTF
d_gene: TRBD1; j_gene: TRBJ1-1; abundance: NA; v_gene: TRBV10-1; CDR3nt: TGCGCCAGCAGTGAGGGACAGGGGGGAGCCACTGAAGCTTTCTTT; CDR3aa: CASSEGQGGATEAFF
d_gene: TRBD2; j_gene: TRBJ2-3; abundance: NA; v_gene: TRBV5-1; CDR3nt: TGCGCCAGCAGCTTGGGTATGGGGCGGGGGTCAGATACGCAGTATTTT; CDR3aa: CASSLGMGRGSDTQYF
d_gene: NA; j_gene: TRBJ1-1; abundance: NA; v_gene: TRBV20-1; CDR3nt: TGCAGTGCCTATAAGGCAGGTGAAGCTTTCTTT; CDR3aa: CSAYKAGEAFF
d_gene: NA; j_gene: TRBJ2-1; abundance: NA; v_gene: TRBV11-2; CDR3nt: TGTGCCAGCAGCTTAGACGTGGGGGCTAACAATGAGCAGTTCTTC; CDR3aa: CASSLDVGANNEQFF
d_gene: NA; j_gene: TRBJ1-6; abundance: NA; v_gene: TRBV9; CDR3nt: TGTGCCAGCAGTCTCACCTGGGGGGGGTCATCTAATTCACCCCTCCACTTT; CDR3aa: CASSLTWGGSSNSPLHF
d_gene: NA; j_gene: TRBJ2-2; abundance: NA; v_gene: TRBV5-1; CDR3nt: TGCGCCAGCAGCCCGCGGTGGGACACCGGGGAGCTGTTTTTT; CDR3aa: CASSPRWDTGELFF
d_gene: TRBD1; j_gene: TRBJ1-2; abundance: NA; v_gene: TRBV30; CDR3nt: TGTGCCTGGACGACAGGGGGCCATGGCTACACCTTC; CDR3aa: CAWTTGGHGYTF
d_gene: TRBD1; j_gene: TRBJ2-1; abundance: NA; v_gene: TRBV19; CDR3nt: TGTGCCAGTACCCTTCAGACAGGGGGTAACGATGAGCAGTTCTTC; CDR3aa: CASTLQTGGNDEQFF
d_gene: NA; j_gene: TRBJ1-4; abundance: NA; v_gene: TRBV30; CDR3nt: TGTGCCTGGAGTGTGGAACTCGGCAGCGTAAAACTGTTTTTT; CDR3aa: CAWSVELGSVKLFF